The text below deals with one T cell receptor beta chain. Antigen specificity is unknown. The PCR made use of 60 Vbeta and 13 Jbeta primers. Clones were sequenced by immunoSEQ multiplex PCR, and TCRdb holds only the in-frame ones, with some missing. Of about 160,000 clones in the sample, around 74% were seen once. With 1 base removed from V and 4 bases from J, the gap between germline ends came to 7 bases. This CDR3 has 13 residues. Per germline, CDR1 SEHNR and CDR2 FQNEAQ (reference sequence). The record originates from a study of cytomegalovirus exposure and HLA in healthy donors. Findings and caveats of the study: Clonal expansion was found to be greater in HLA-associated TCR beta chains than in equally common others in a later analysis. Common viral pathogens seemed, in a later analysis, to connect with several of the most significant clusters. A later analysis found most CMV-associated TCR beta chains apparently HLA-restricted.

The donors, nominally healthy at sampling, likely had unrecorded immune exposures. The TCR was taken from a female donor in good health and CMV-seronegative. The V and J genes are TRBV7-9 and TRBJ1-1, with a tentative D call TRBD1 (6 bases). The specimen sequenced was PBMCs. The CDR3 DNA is TGTGCCAGCAGCTTAGACAGGGTCACTGAAGCTTTCTTT. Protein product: CASSLDRVTEAFF.